The present TCR beta chain was sequenced within a study of blood T cell repertoires in COVID-19. The germline V gene encodes CDR1 SQVTM and CDR2 ANQGSEA. This CDR3 contains 14 residues. J was trimmed by 2 bases and V by 4 bases; bases with no gene match: 6. Per the authors' pipeline: Counts of nucleated cells, estimated from reference gene primer amplification, were obtained. Profiling relied on immunoSEQ multiplex PCR, and the TCRdb table lists in-frame clones only, not all of them. That table supplies the V and J calls and clone size; D and trimming were determined from the DNA. This table has around 100,000 clones, 86% appearing once. The study drew participants aged roughly 18 to 89 years from fewer than 30 US areas. Symptom resolution, clearance, or two negative PCRs marked the recovered donors of Cohort 3.

The receptor was derived from a woman aged 45 to 65 who had recovered from COVID-19. The sample was PBMCs or T cells enriched from blood (not recorded which). The V call is TRBV29-1, the J call TRBJ1-1, with 8 positions matching TRBD1. For the CDR3, the DNA is TGCAGCGTTGCCGGACAGGGTTCAAACACTGAAGCTTTCTTT. This codes for CSVAGQGSNTEAFF.